Below are 27 T cell receptor beta chains sequenced from a single sample in a study of regulatory T cells in long-lasting Graves disease. Building the TCR beta libraries relied on iRepertoire HTBI primers, and CDR3 regions underwent Arm-PCR. In TCRdb, the multiplex PCR reads were re-called with MiXCR into one record per CDR3 protein. The repertoire consists of roughly 500,000 distinct CDR3 sequences, with 20% to 25% occurring once and the leading ten covering roughly 6.9%. Time point indicated: persistent/refractory GD, antithyroid drugs over 5 years with positive TRAb. Making the TCR library involved RNA that had been extracted from PBMCs. The specimen was peripheral blood mononuclear cells (PBMCs), collected when the disease was refractory, from a patient treated with antithyroid drugs. The source of these receptors is a female donor with Graves disease.

This clonotype has a count of ten or more. This rearrangement joins TRBV6-1 to TRBJ2-6; D ambiguous. Trimming took off 1 base at V and 3 bases at J, with 7 bases between the two ends. This CDR3 has 15 residues. Germline assignment: CDR1 MNHNS and CDR2 SASEGT. In DNA form, the CDR3 reads TGTGCCAGCAGTGAAGGCGGCAGTGGGGCCAACGTCCTGACTTTC. Its protein is CASSEGGSGANVLTF.

This rearrangement joins TRBV14 to TRBJ2-1; D gene ambiguous. The V and J ends lost 5 bases and 8 bases respectively, with 19 bases between them. The CDR3 spans 15 residues. Germline V lookup: CDR1 SGHDN, CDR2 FVKESK. Written as DNA, the CDR3 is TGTGCCAGCAGCAGTTACGAAAGGTCTGTTCATGAGCAGTTCTTC. Amino acid sequence: CASSSYERSVHEQFF.

Many counts were recorded for this clonotype. The chain recombines TRBV28 with TRBJ2-1; tentative D call: TRBD1 (6 bases). CDR1 is MDHEN and CDR2 is SYDVKM in the germline V gene. Trimming removed 5 bases at V and 7 bases at J, with 18 bases between. The CDR3 contains 15 residues. The CDR3 is CASSAQGHRRNEQFF. CDR3 DNA: TGTGCCAGCAGTGCTCAGGGGCATCGGCGGAATGAGCAGTTCTTC.

Turning to this clonotype: A much larger clone differs by one base, so this may be a read error. The J gene is TRBJ1-2, the V gene TRBV25-1; 7 nucleotides line up with TRBD1. The junction had 2 bases not matched to a gene; V was cut back by 3 bases and J by 4 bases. CDR1 and CDR2 (germline): MGHDK, SYGVNS. This CDR3 is built from 13 residues. The CDR3 is CASSEGQTYGYTF. DNA of the CDR3: TGTGCCAGCAGTGAGGGACAGACCTATGGCTACACCTTC.

The chain recombines TRBV19 with TRBJ2-7; 13 positions agree with TRBD2. Trimming took 4 bases from V and 3 from J; bases not matched to a gene: 9. In germline, CDR1 is LNHDA, CDR2 SQIVND (reference sequence). CDR3 size: 17 residues. This chain's CDR3 is CASSTHGLAGAGYEQYF. In DNA form, the CDR3 reads TGTGCCAGTAGTACCCACGGACTAGCGGGAGCAGGCTACGAGCAGTACTTC.

The chain links TRBV3-1 to TRBJ1-4, with 9 bases aligning to TRBD1. The CDR3 runs 15 residues. Germline assignment: CDR1 LGHDT and CDR2 YNNKEL (reference sequence). With V trimmed by 6 bases and J by 7 bases, 9 bases remained unmatched. The CDR3, as DNA: TGTGCCAGCAGTCGCCGGGACAGGGTTAGTGAAAAACTGTTTTTT. Amino acid sequence: CASSRRDRVSEKLFF.

In this sample, this clonotype turned up many times. The V gene is TRBV20-1, the J gene TRBJ2-7, with D perhaps TRBD1 (6 bases). The CDR3 runs to 16 residues. V lost 5 bases, J lost 6 bases, and 26 bases lay in between. In germline, CDR1 is DFQATT, CDR2 SNEGSKA (reference sequence). CDR3 residues: CSAPPAGPAQGGEQYF. The DNA of the CDR3 is TGCAGTGCTCCACCGGCGGGTCCAGCACAGGGTGGCGAGCAGTACTTC.

This chain connects TRBV6-5 to TRBJ1-1; perhaps TRBD1 as D (5 bases). The germline V gene has CDR1 MNHEY and CDR2 SVGAGI. This CDR3 spans 16 amino acids. The V end lost 3 bases, the J end lost 2 bases, and 16 bases lay between the germline ends. The CDR3 bases are TGTGCCAGCAGTTATGGGGGAAGGCTGGGAAACACTGAAGCTTTCTTT. It specifies CASSYGGRLGNTEAFF.

This clonotype was seen at least ten times. The chain recombines TRBV19 with TRBJ2-5; perhaps TRBD1 as D (5 bases). The CDR3 spans 13 residues. Trimming took 6 bases from V and 1 from J, leaving 9 bases between them. Germline loops: CDR1 LNHDA, CDR2 SQIVND (reference sequence). CDR3 coding DNA: TGTGCCAGTAGCAGCAGGGTCCAAGAGACCCAGTACTTC. Protein: CASSSRVQETQYF.

The rearrangement links TRBV9 to TRBJ2-7; 8 bases match TRBD2. Trimming removed 7 bases from V and 1 base from J; junction bases left unmatched: 4. The CDR3 consists of 13 residues. Germline V gene data show CDR1 as SGDLS and CDR2 as YYNGEE. The CDR3 protein is CASGRGGSYEQYF. The CDR3 coding sequence is TGTGCCAGCGGACGGGGGGGGTCCTACGAGCAGTACTTC.

This clonotype was detected only once. The chain recombines TRBV7-2 with TRBJ2-5, with 11 bases matching TRBD1. The end of the DNA aligns better with TRBJ2-1, so the J call may be wrong. The CDR3 has 15 residues. CDR1 SGHTA and CDR2 FQGNSA come from the germline V gene. In DNA form, the CDR3 reads TGTGCCAGCAGCCGTACTCCGGGACAGGGGGATGAGCAGTTCTTC. Translating gives CASSRTPGQGDEQFF.

This clonotype was seen at least ten times. J is TRBJ2-7 and V is TRBV6-1; 9 positions agree with TRBD1. The V gene's germline CDR1 is MNHNS and CDR2 SASEGT. The trim removed 7 bases at V and 2 bases at J, leaving 9 bases unmatched. The CDR3 extends over 15 amino acids. The CDR3 DNA follows: TGTGCCAGCACCTCAGGGACAGGGTATCCCTACGAGCAGTACTTC. Its translation is CASTSGTGYPYEQYF.

The rearrangement uses TRBV24-1 and TRBJ2-5; possible D gene TRBD1, 6 bases. Germline V gene sequence: CDR1 KGHDR, CDR2 SFDVKD. This CDR3 has 17 amino acids. V was pared by 6 bases and J by 4 bases, with 23 bases between. The CDR3 DNA follows: TGTGCCACCAGTAGAGCAGAGACAGGAACCAGAAGAGAGACCCAGTACTTC. Its translation is CATSRAETGTRRETQYF.

This clonotype was observed at least ten times. The chain links TRBV5-6 to TRBJ2-2; D perhaps matches TRBD2 (5 bases). The V gene lost 4 bases and the J gene lost 8 bases, with 15 bases spanning the gap. The CDR3 extends over 14 amino acids. Germline V gives CDR1 SGHDT, CDR2 YYEEEE. CDR3: CASSLGEGYGELFF. The CDR3 DNA sequence: TGTGCCAGCAGCCTCGGGGAAGGGTATGGGGAGCTGTTTTTT.

This clonotype was found a few times. The V and J genes are TRBV20-1 and TRBJ1-5; the match to TRBD1 covers 7 bases. This CDR3 has 16 amino acids. CDR1 is DFQATT and CDR2 is SNEGSKA in the germline V gene (reference sequence). Trimming took 6 bases from V and 3 from J; bases not matched to a gene: 14. The CDR3, as DNA: TGCAGTGCAGGGGCCCGAGGGGGCTTGGACAATCAGCCCCAGCATTTT. Translating it yields CSAGARGGLDNQPQHF.

This chain links TRBV6-1 with TRBJ2-3; 10 bases map to TRBD1. Germline V gives CDR1 MNHNS, CDR2 SASEGT. Trimming took 2 bases from V and 2 from J; bases not matched to a gene: 4. The CDR3 has 16 amino acids. CDR3 amino acids: CASSERGQGNTDTQYF. DNA of the CDR3: TGTGCCAGCAGTGAAAGGGGACAGGGGAACACAGATACGCAGTATTTT.

This clonotype turned up a few times. The rearrangement joins TRBV6-1 to TRBJ1-1; 11 bases agree with TRBD1. Germline-derived CDR1 and CDR2 are MNHNS and SASEGT. The CDR3 runs to 13 residues. V shed 6 bases, J shed 7 bases, and the junction held 4 bases outside the gene matches. The CDR3 region is CASRDRGPVEAFF. CDR3 DNA: TGTGCCAGCAGGGACAGGGGGCCCGTTGAAGCTTTCTTT.

To note about this clonotype: One end of the junction is discordant with germline, which a read error may explain. The rearrangement links TRBV28 to TRBJ2-2; D might be TRBD2 (5 bases). This CDR3 comprises 18 residues. CDR1 is MDHEN and CDR2 is SYDVKM in the germline V gene. The CDR3 sequence is CAIGSPLESIANTGELLF. CDR3 bases: TGTGCGATAGGGAGCCCCTTGGAGAGCATCGCGAACACCGGGGAGCTGCTTTTT.

The V gene is TRBV2, the J gene TRBJ2-1; D may correspond to TRBD1 or TRBD2 (6 bases each). V gave up 2 bases and J gave up 9 bases, with 11 bases separating them. Germline V gene data show CDR1 as SNHLY and CDR2 as FYNNEI. The CDR3 spans 13 residues. DNA for the CDR3: TGTGCCAGCAGTGAAAGGGGGGCGGGTGAGCAGTTCTTC. This sequence encodes CASSERGAGEQFF.

The chain is built from TRBV7-4 and TRBJ2-7; D is undetermined. Germline CDR1 SGHVT, CDR2 SQSDAQ. CDR3 length: 15 amino acids. Trimming pared 6 bases from V and 3 bases from J, leaving 18 bases between. CDR3 DNA: TGTGCCAGCAGGGATAGAAGTCTAGTCCTCTACGAGCAGTACTTC. Amino acids: CASRDRSLVLYEQYF. Full variable domain (missing parts from reference TRBV7-4 and TRBJ2-7): GAGVSQSPRYKVAKRGRDVALRCDSISGHVTLYWYRQTLGQGSEVLTYSQSDAQRDKSGRPSGRFSAERPERSVSTLKIQRTEQGDSAVYLCASRDRSLVLYEQYFGPGTRLTVT.

This clonotype was detected many times. The V and J genes are TRBV28 and TRBJ1-2; D possibly corresponds to TRBD1 (5 bases). There are 15 residues in the CDR3. Germline V gives CDR1 MDHEN, CDR2 SYDVKM. V was trimmed by 6 bases and J by 3 bases, leaving 17 bases between them. CDR3 amino acids: CASSPGGRPDYGYTF. DNA for the CDR3: TGTGCCAGCAGCCCGGGGGGACGGCCTGACTATGGCTACACCTTC.

This clonotype was seen a few times. The rearrangement uses TRBV7-9 and TRBJ2-7; 7 bases are a match to TRBD1. Per the germline V gene, CDR1 is SEHNR and CDR2 is FQNEAQ (reference sequence). The CDR3 has 16 residues. The J segment lost 3 bases and the V segment lost 0 bases, leaving 8 bases of the junction unmatched. CDR3 nucleotide sequence: TGTGCCAGCAGCTTAGCGGAATTTCGGGACAGCTACGAGCAGTACTTC. This sequence encodes CASSLAEFRDSYEQYF.

This clonotype was seen only a few times. The V and J genes are TRBV6-1 and TRBJ2-1; TRBD2 matches at 9 bases. The ends lost 6 bases at V and 7 bases at J; junction bases unmatched: 10. CDR1 and CDR2 from the germline V gene are MNHNS and SASEGT. The CDR3 is made up of 15 amino acids. The CDR3 sequence is CASSHNSGSRNEQFF. In DNA, the CDR3 is TGTGCCAGCAGCCACAATAGCGGGAGCCGGAATGAGCAGTTCTTC.

The chain uses TRBV10-3 and TRBJ2-5; 9 bases align to TRBD2. CDR3 length: 14 residues. Losses at the gene ends were 7 bases for V and 3 bases for J; bases not matched to a gene: 6. Germline V gene data show CDR1 as ENHRY and CDR2 as SYGVKD. CDR3 in DNA: TGTGCCATCACCGAGGGCGGGGGGGAAGAGACCCAGTACTTC. This gives the protein CAITEGGGEETQYF.

Worth noting for this clonotype: It may be a read error: a sequence one base away is much more abundant. The V and J genes are TRBV24-1 and TRBJ1-3; maybe TRBD1 (5 bases). From germline, CDR1 is KGHDR and CDR2 SFDVKD. CDR3 length: 12 amino acids. The CDR3 sequence is CATSGGDATTYF. The CDR3 DNA is TGTGCCACCAGTGGAGGGGATGCCACCACATATTTT.

At least ten counts were recorded for this clonotype. The chain uses TRBV12-3 or TRBV12-4 and TRBJ1-4, with TRBD1 matching over 9 bases. CDR3 length: 16 amino acids. V lost 5 bases and J lost 3; bases outside the gene matches: 7. The CDR3 loop reads CASSPGTGIANEKLFF. CDR3 DNA sequence: TGTGCCAGCAGTCCCGGGACAGGGATCGCTAATGAAAAACTGTTTTTT.

This clonotype was detected only a few times. The chain uses TRBV30 and TRBJ1-1; D gene uncertain. Looked up from germline, CDR1 is GTSNPN and CDR2 is SVGIG (reference sequence). The V end lost 1 base, the J end lost 1 base, and 10 bases lay between the germline ends. The CDR3 sequence is 14 residues long. As DNA, the CDR3 is TGTGCCTGGAGTGAAGTAGATAGGAACACTGAAGCTTTCTTT. Translated: CAWSEVDRNTEAFF.